This TCR beta chain was profiled in a study of neurological immune-mediated disorders (dated 2019 in TCRdb). At the level of the whole study: Among the roughly 35 multiple sclerosis patients, relapsing-remitting MS accounted for some 30 and secondary progressive MS accounted for 3. Peripheral blood TCR-beta repertoires from HTLV-I-associated myelopathy (HAM/TSP) patients, multiple sclerosis patients and healthy controls were compared by UMI-based sequencing. The cohort included approximately 70 subjects: approximately 14 with HAM/TSP, some 35 with multiple sclerosis, and some 20 healthy controls. Longitudinal samples, technical triplicates and paired sorted CD4+ and CD8+ T-cell subsets, alongside PBMC samples, were included among the 90 to 130 TCR-beta libraries. The full study reports these points: The MS cluster was not associated with any clinical or MRI features, and the authors stated that larger cohorts are needed. Expanded clones from different subjects shared no identical CDR3 amino acid sequences, which suggests that TCR-beta repertoires were private in all groups. TCR clonal expansion was highest in HAM/TSP patients and lowest in MS patients, with MS patients falling below even healthy controls. Phylogenetic analysis grouped repertoires from 18 of 34 MS patients into a cluster of related CDR3 sequences, suggesting a possible repertoire-level signature.

For unsorted PBMC libraries, 2 million PBMCs were used after storage in RNAlater at -80 degrees C until RNA extraction. The multiple sclerosis patients were enrolled in a US clinical protocol that used magnetic resonance imaging to evaluate disease progression. Peripheral blood underwent Ficoll-Hypaque density gradient centrifugation to isolate PBMCs, which were then cryopreserved in liquid nitrogen. The V end gives up 8 bases and the J end 10 bases, leaving 2 bases in the junction not matched to a gene. The germline V gene yields SGHAT for CDR1 and FQNNGV for CDR2. From the cysteine through the phenylalanine, the CDR3 covers 11 amino acids. Just CDR3 DNA is preserved here, 33 bases in frame from base 1. cDNA was synthesized by template-switch 5'RACE using a primer carrying a 10-nucleotide random unique molecular identifier by which each TCR transcript was tagged. Each sequencing run produced over 160 million TCR-beta sequences covering 15-18 subjects. The RNeasy kit was used for extraction of total RNA. The KAPA Real-time Library Amplification kit was used to amplify TCR-beta VDJ regions with primers for the TCR constant region and the 5'RACE anchor. A first PCR added sample indexes and Illumina adaptors, after which a second PCR increased the library yield. The roughly 650 bp TCR product was size-selected on a 2% E-gel SizeSelection system after Ampure bead purification. Before pooling, libraries had their quality checked on a Bioanalyzer, their concentration measured with Qubit, and their quantity determined with the Kapa Library Quantification kit. Paired-end 2 x 150 bp sequencing of the libraries was performed on an Illumina HiSeq 2500. To increase sequence diversity, roughly 24-32% phiX was spiked into each library pool. Per the authors' processing: The quality-filtered reads were processed with the UMI-based MiGEC pipeline, whose error correction step removed more than 85% of the raw TCR sequences. VDJ genes were aligned to IMGT germline references, and each clonotype was defined by a unique CDR3 amino acid sequence together with V-J genes. Clonal expansion, Shannon diversity, and CDR3 relatedness (CalcPairwiseDistances, ClusterSamples) were evaluated with VDJtools, and phylogenetic trees were built with CLCbio workbench. Clones with at least 8 unique UMIs were defined as expanded, with this threshold being based on coefficient-of-variation modelling across technical triplicates. TCRdb itself trimmed the public reads at Q25 with fastp, ran MiXCR and retained productive beta chains. A single entry per CDR3 protein holds the most common genes and DNA from its merged rows. The V and J calls follow TCRdb's processing rather than the paper's. The table for this sample lists 17,000 or so distinct CDR3 sequences; roughly 2.6% of them were counted only once. About 5.5% of the sample rests with the top ten.

This clonotype counts as medium-sized (0.01 to 0.1%). Its antigen is still unknown. No clone much larger than this one lies a single base away; base qualities are absent. The source of this sequence is a woman between 18 and 29 years old with multiple sclerosis. What was sequenced was PBMCs. Recombination joined TRBV11-2 with TRBJ2-1, and 10 junctional nucleotides match TRBD2. The DNA sequence is TGTGCCAGCGAGGGACTAGCGGAGCAGTTCTTC. This sequence encodes CASEGLAEQFF. This CDR3, with the reference TRBV11-2 and TRBJ2-1 proteins standing in past its ends, gives the full variable domain EAGVAQSPRYKIIEKRQSVAFWCNPISGHATLYWYQQILGQGPKLLIQFQNNGVVDDSQLPKDRFSAERLKGVDSTLKIQPAKLEDSAVYLCASEGLAEQFFGPGTRLTVL.